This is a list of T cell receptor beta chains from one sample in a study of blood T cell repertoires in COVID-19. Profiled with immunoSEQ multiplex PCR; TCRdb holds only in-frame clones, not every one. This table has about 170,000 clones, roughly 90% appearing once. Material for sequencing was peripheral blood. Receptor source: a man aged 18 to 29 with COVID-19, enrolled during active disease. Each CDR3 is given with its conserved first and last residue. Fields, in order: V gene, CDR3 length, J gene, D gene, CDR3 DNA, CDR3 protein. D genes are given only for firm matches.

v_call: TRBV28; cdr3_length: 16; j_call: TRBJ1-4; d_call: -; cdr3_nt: TGTGCCAGCAGTGCATCAGGCGTTGCAACTAATGAAAAACTGTTTTTT; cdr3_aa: CASSASGVATNEKLFF
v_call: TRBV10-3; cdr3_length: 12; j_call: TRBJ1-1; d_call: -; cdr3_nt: TGTGCCATCAGTCCAGGGGAAACTGAAGCTTTCTTT; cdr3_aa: CAISPGETEAFF
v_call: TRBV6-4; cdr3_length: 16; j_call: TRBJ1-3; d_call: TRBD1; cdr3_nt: TGTGCCAGCAGCCAAGACAGGGGAAGGGATGGAAACACCATATATTTT; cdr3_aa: CASSQDRGRDGNTIYF
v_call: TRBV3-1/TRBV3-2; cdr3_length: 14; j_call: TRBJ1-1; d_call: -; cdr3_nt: TGTGCCAGCAGCCCCCTCGGAGGGGTCACTGAAGCTTTCTTT; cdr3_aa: CASSPLGGVTEAFF
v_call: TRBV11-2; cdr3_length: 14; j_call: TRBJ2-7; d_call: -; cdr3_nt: TGTGCCAGCAGGGACTGGCGGGACTCCTACGAGCAGTACTTC; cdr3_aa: CASRDWRDSYEQYF
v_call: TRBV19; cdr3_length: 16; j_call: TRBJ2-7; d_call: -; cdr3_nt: TGTGCCAGTAGTCTCCGGGATCATCGCTTGGGATACGAGCAGTACTTC; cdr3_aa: CASSLRDHRLGYEQYF
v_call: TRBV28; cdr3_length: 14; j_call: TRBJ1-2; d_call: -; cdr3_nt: TGTGCCAGCAGTCCGCCCGGCAGGGGAGATGGCTACACCTTC; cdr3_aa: CASSPPGRGDGYTF
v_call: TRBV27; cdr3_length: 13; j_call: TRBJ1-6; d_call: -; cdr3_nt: TGTGCCAGCAAGTCCCAGGGGAATTCACCCCTCCACTTT; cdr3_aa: CASKSQGNSPLHF
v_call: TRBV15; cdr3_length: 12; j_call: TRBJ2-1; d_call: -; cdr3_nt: TGTGCCACCAGCACAGACGTGAATGAGCAGTTCTTC; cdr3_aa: CATSTDVNEQFF
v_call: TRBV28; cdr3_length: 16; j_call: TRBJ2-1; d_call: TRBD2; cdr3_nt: TGTGCCAGCAGTTTGATGTGGCGGGAGTCAAGCAATGAGCAGTTCTTC; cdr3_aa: CASSLMWRESSNEQFF